This TCR beta chain was identified during a study of CD8+CD57+ T cells in acquired aplastic anemia. The TCR beta profiling, which covered VDJ combination and CDR3 sequence, was carried out using genomic DNA as the template. TCRdb independently ran MiXCR on the reads; one entry per CDR3 protein. The sample includes approximately 250,000 distinct CDR3 sequences, approximately 82% of them seen just once. Before being chosen for sequencing, patients had shown CD8+CD57+ cell expansion by flow cytometry. Germline assignment: CDR1 KGHDR and CDR2 SFDVKD. V lost 9 bases to trimming and J lost 6 bases, with 23 bases between them. The length of the CDR3 is 16 residues.

This clonotype was sampled from a human donor with aplastic anemia. The J gene is TRBJ1-5, the V gene TRBV24-1; D possibly corresponds to TRBD1 (6 bases). Sequencing was performed on sorted CD4+, CD8+, or CD8+CD57+ T cells (not recorded which) from PBMCs. The CDR3 DNA is TGTGCCACCTTGGCAGGGGACCCAGCTGGTGGTCAGCCCCAGCATTTT. It is translated as CATLAGDPAGGQPQHF.